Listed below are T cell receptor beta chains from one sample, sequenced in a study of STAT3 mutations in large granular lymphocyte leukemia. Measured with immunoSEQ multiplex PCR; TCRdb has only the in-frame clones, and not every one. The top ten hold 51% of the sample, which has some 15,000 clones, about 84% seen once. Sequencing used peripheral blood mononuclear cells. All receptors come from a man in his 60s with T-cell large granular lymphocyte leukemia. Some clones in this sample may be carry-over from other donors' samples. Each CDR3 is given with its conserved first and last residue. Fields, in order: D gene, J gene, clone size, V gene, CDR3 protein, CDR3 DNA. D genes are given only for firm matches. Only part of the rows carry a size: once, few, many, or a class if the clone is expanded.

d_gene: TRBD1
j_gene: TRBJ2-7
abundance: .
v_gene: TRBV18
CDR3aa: CASSPPDRVPYEQYF
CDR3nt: TGTGCCAGCTCACCACCCGACAGGGTACCTTACGAGCAGTACTTC

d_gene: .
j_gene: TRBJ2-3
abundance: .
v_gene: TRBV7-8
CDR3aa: CASNAGGTDTQYF
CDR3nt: TGTGCCAGCAATGCAGGGGGCACAGATACGCAGTATTTT

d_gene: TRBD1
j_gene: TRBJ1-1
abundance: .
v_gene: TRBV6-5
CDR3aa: CASSYRSGQSNTEAFF
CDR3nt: TGTGCCAGCAGTTACAGATCGGGACAGTCGAACACTGAAGCTTTCTTT

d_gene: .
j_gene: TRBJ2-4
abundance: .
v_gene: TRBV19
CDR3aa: CASSIRGANEDIQYF
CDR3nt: TGTGCCAGTAGTATAAGGGGCGCCAACGAGGACATTCAGTACTTC

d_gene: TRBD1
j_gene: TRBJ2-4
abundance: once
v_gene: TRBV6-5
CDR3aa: CASRPTGGYIQYF
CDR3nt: TGTGCCAGCCGCCCTACAGGGGGCTACATTCAGTACTTC

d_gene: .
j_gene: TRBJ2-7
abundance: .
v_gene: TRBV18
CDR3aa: CASSPGGGTYEQYF
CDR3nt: TGTGCCAGCTCACCAGGCGGAGGCACCTACGAGCAGTACTTC

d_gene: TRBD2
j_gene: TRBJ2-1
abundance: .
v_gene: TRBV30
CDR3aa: CASEREGYNEQFF
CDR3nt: TGTGCCTCAGAGCGGGAGGGCTACAATGAGCAGTTCTTC

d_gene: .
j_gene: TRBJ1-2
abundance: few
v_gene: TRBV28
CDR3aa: CASSLGLYGYTF
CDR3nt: TGTGCCAGCAGTTTGGGCCTCTATGGCTACACCTTC

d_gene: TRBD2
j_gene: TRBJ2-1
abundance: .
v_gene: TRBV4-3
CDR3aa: CASSPRFGSGNYNEQFF
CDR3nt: TGCGCCAGCAGCCCCCGTTTCGGTAGCGGGAACTACAATGAGCAGTTCTTC

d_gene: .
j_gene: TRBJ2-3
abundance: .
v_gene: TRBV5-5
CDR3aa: CASSALGEGTDTQYF
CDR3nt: TGTGCCAGCAGCGCCCTGGGGGAAGGCACAGATACGCAGTATTTT

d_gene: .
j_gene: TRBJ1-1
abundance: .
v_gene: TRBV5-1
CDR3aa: CASSFSGDTEAFF
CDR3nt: TGCGCCAGCAGCTTTAGCGGGGACACTGAAGCTTTCTTT

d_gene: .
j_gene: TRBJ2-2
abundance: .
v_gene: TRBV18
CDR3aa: CASSPADKNTGELFF
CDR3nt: TGTGCCAGCTCACCCGCGGACAAGAACACCGGGGAGCTGTTTTTT

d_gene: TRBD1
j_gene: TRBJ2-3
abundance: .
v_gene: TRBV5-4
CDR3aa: CASSLYAGGRADTQYF
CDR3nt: TGTGCCAGCAGCTTGTACGCAGGGGGCAGGGCAGATACGCAGTATTTT

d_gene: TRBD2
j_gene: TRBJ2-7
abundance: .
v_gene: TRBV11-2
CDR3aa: CASSFRGGALPYEQYF
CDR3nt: TGTGCCAGCAGCTTTCGGGGGGGGGCCCTGCCCTACGAGCAGTACTTC

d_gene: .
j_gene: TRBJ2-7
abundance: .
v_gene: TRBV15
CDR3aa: CATSRDPKGGYEQYF
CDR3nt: TGTGCCACCAGCAGAGATCCTAAGGGAGGCTACGAGCAGTACTTC

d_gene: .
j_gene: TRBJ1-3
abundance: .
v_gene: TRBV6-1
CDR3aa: CASSEVAGSSGNTIYF
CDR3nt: TGTGCCAGCAGTGAAGTGGCGGGGAGCTCTGGAAACACCATATATTTT

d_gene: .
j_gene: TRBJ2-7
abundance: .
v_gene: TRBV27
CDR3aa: CATHPQGGSSYEQYF
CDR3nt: TGTGCCACCCACCCTCAGGGGGGAAGCTCCTACGAGCAGTACTTC

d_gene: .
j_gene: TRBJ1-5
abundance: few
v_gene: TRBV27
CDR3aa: CASSSTGNGQPQHF
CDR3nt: TGTGCCAGCAGTTCAACAGGGAATGGACAGCCCCAGCATTTT

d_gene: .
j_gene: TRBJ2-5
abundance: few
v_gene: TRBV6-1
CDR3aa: CASSEAQGPVETQYF
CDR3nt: TGTGCCAGCAGTGAAGCGCAAGGGCCGGTTGAGACCCAGTACTTC

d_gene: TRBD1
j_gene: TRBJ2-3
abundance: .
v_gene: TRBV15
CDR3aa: CATSREPRGTDTQYF
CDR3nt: TGTGCCACCAGCAGAGAACCCAGGGGGACAGATACGCAGTATTTT

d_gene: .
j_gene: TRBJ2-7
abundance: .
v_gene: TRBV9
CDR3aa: CASSAGTQGYEQYF
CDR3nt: TGTGCCAGCAGCGCTGGGACTCAAGGCTACGAGCAGTACTTC

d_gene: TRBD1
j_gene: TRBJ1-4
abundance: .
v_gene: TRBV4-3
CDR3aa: CASSQESRQGRGKLFF
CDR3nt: TGCGCCAGCAGCCAAGAAAGCCGACAGGGTCGTGGGAAACTGTTTTTT

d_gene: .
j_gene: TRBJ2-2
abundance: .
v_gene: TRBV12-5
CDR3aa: CASGLEGSELFF
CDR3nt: TGTGCTAGTGGTTTGGAAGGGTCGGAGCTGTTTTTT

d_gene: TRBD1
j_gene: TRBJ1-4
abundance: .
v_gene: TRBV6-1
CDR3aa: CASSVGQDEKLFF
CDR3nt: TGTGCCAGCAGTGTCGGACAGGACGAAAAACTGTTTTTT

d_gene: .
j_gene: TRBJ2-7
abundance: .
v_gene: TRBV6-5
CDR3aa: CASSFHSKLHEQYF
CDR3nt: TGTGCCAGCAGTTTTCACTCTAAGCTCCACGAGCAGTACTTC

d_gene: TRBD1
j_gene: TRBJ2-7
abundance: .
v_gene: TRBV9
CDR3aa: CASSVGGTGGNEQYF
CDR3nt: TGTGCCAGCAGCGTAGGAGGGACAGGGGGCAACGAGCAGTACTTC

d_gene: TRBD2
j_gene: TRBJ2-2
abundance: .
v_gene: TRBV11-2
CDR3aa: CASSFSAGGNTGELFF
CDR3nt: TGTGCCAGCAGCTTTTCTGCGGGAGGGAACACCGGGGAGCTGTTTTTT

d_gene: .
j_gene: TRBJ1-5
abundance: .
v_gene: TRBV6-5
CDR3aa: CASSTHDQPQHF
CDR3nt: TGTGCCAGCAGTACACACGATCAGCCCCAGCATTTT

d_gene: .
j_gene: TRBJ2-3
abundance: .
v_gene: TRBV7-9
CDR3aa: CASSSPSGSTDTQYF
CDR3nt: TGTGCCAGCAGCTCGCCCTCGGGAAGCACAGATACGCAGTATTTT

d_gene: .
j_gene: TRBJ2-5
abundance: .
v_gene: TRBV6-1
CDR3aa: CASSGQMYQETQYF
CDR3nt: TGTGCCAGCAGTGGTCAGATGTACCAAGAGACCCAGTACTTC

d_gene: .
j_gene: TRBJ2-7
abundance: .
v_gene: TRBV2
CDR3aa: CASRPQTPYEQYF
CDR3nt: TGTGCCAGCAGACCCCAGACTCCCTACGAGCAGTACTTC

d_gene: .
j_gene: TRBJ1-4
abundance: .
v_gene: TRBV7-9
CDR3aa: CASSRGGLNEKLFF
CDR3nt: TGTGCCAGCAGCAGGGGGGGACTTAATGAAAAACTGTTTTTT

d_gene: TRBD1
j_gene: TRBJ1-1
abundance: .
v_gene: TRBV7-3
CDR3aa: CASSQGQTTEAFF
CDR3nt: TGTGCCAGCAGCCAGGGACAGACCACTGAAGCTTTCTTT

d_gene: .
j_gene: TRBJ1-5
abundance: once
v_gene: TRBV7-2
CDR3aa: CASSLERVQTPQHF
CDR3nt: TGTGCCAGCAGCTTAGAAAGAGTCCAGACGCCCCAGCATTTT

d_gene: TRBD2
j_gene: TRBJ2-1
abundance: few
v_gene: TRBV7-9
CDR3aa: CASSLALAGAHNEQFF
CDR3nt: TGTGCCAGCAGCTTAGCGCTAGCGGGAGCGCACAATGAGCAGTTCTTC

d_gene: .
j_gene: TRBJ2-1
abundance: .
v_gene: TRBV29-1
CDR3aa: CSVNTGETISNEQFF
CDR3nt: TGCAGCGTTAATACGGGAGAAACGATCTCCAATGAGCAGTTCTTC

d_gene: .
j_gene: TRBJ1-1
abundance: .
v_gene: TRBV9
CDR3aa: CASSRTRASSAFF
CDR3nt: TGTGCCAGCAGCCGGACACGAGCATCGTCAGCTTTCTTT

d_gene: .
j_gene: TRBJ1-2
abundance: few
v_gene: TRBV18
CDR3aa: CASSPGHNYGYTF
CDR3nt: TGTGCCAGCTCACCGGGACACAACTATGGCTACACCTTC

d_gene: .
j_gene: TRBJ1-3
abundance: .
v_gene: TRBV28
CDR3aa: CASSLVDSGNTIYF
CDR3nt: TGTGCCAGCAGTTTAGTAGACTCTGGAAACACCATATATTTT

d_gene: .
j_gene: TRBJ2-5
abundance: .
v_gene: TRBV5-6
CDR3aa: CASYTAGTRKTQYF
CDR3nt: TGTGCCAGCTATACGGCGGGGACGAGAAAGACCCAGTACTTC

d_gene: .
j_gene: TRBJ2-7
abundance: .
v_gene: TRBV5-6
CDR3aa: CASSPPWSYEQYF
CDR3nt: TGTGCCAGCAGCCCCCCCTGGTCCTACGAGCAGTACTTC

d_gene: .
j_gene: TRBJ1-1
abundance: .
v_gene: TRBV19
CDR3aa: CASSIAGAGANTEAFF
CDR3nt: TGTGCCAGTAGTATCGCAGGGGCGGGGGCGAACACTGAAGCTTTCTTT

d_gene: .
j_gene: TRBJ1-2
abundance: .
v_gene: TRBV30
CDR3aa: CAWRSYGGSYGYTF
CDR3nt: TGTGCCTGGAGATCATATGGGGGATCCTATGGCTACACCTTC